The clone carrying this TCR beta chain was found many times. What it binds is unknown. The sample belongs to a study of prognosis after radiotherapy for stage I lung cancer. As for the study in general: The study enrolled patients with stage I non-small cell lung cancer between 2018 and early 2019. In 15 or so patients the disease was a newly diagnosed primary stage I lung tumor, whereas several had oligometastatic NSCLC following surgical resection of the primary tumor.

General study results and limits: Reduced Shannon entropy following stereotactic body radiation therapy was recorded in patients who developed distant metastases.

Two sampling time points were used, and 5 to 6.5 milliliters of peripheral blood were drawn at each. V lost 8 bases and J lost 2; bases outside the gene matches: 13. Germline CDR1 and CDR2: MNHNS and SASEGT. The CDR3 extends over 17 amino acids. Amplification of the TCR beta CDR3 (from genomic DNA) was done by two-round multiplex PCR. Amplification in first-round PCR relied on primers specific to each TRBV and TRBJ gene. TCRdb reprocessed the multiplex PCR reads via MiXCR and lists one record per CDR3 protein. The table includes about 35,000 distinct CDR3 sequences, around 35% detected once. The origin of this receptor is a donor older than 45 with non-small cell lung cancer. Source: PBMCs, taken before or after stereotactic body radiation therapy (not recorded which). The rearrangement joins TRBV6-1 to TRBJ1-5; TRBD1 matches 9 bases. The CDR3 loop is CASHARQGERGNQPQHF. CDR3 sequence (DNA): TGTGCCAGCCACGCCCGACAGGGGGAAAGGGGCAATCAGCCCCAGCATTTT.